One sample yielded the 21 T cell receptor beta chains listed below, sequenced in a study of blood T cell repertoires in COVID-19. Libraries were prepared by immunoSEQ multiplex PCR; TCRdb keeps only in-frame clonotypes and omits some of them. The sample yields about 81,000 clones, around 88% seen once. The sequencing sample was made of peripheral blood. These receptors all come from a woman older than 75 with acute or convalescent COVID-19.

V gene TRBV21-1 combines with J gene TRBJ2-7; TRBD2, the table's D call, lacks a check against the DNA. TRBV21-1 represents a pseudogene. This CDR3 is built from 14 residues. This CDR3 reads CASSKGESSYEQYF. The CDR3 nucleotides read TGTGCCAGCAGCAAGGGAGAAAGCTCCTACGAGCAGTACTTC.

As regards this clone: Sequence at one end of the junction differs from germline and may be a read error. The chain couples TRBV3-1 (or the pseudogene TRBV3-2) to TRBJ2-7; D ambiguous. Germline lookup yields CDR1 LGHDT and CDR2 YNNKEL (reference sequence). CDR3 length equals 12 residues. The CDR3 is CASSQSSSEQYF. The CDR3, as DNA: TGTGCCAGCAGCCAGTCCTCCTCCGAGCAGTACTTC.

In this sample, this clone turned up once. The chain uses TRBV4-1 and TRBJ1-4; TRBD1 is a possible D gene (6 bases). The ends were cut back, 0 bases at V and 4 bases at J, with 12 bases in the middle. CDR1 is MGHRA, CDR2 YSYEKL, per germline. The CDR3 length is 16 residues. The CDR3: CASSQDRGHYNEKLFF. The CDR3 coding sequence is TGCGCCAGCAGCCAAGATAGGGGACATTATAATGAAAAACTGTTTTTT.

The J gene is TRBJ2-7, the V gene TRBV19; D gene uncertain. V gave up 0 bases and J gave up 0 bases, with 6 bases separating them. CDR1 and CDR2 (germline): LNHDA, SQIVND (reference sequence). The CDR3 has 14 amino acids. The CDR3 sequence is CASSIDTFSYEQYF. The CDR3 DNA reads as TGTGCCAGTAGTATAGACACATTCTCCTACGAGCAGTACTTC.

This chain uses TRBV13 with TRBJ1-6; D gene ambiguous. This CDR3 has 16 residues. Trimming shortened V by 0 bases and J by 7 bases, and 13 bases separated the two germline ends. Germline V gene data show CDR1 as PRHDT and CDR2 as FYEKMQ (reference sequence). The CDR3 reads CASSLGSGGLNSPLHF. CDR3 nucleotides: TGTGCCAGCAGCTTAGGCAGTGGAGGCCTAAATTCACCCCTCCACTTT.

This sequence joins TRBV19 and TRBJ2-1; the match to TRBD1 covers 11 bases. The length of the CDR3 is 19 residues. CDR1 and CDR2 (germline): LNHDA, SQIVND (reference sequence). V lost 6 bases to trimming and J lost 0 bases; unmatched junction nucleotides: 13. CDR3 sequence (DNA): TGTGCCAGTAGCGGACAGGGGGCTCTTGCTCTGAGCTCCTACAATGAGCAGTTCTTC. Residues: CASSGQGALALSSYNEQFF.

In its sample, this clone was seen once. This chain uses TRBV29-1 with TRBJ1-1; the D gene is possibly TRBD1 (5 bases). The CDR3 spans 15 residues. CDR1 is SQVTM and CDR2 is ANQGSEA in the germline V gene. Trimming left V 5 bases short and J 1 base short, with 17 bases between. The DNA for the CDR3 is TGCAGCGTTCCTCCCCAGGGCTTTTCGAACACTGAAGCTTTCTTT. This encodes CSVPPQGFSNTEAFF. The full variable domain, rest sourced from reference TRBV29-1 and TRBJ1-1, is SAVISQKPSRDICQRGTSLTIQCQVDSQVTMMFWYRQQPGQSLTLIATANQGSEATYESGFVIDKFPISRPNLTFSTLTVSNMSPEDSSIYLCSVPPQGFSNTEAFFGQGTRLTVV.

The chain uses TRBV15 and TRBJ2-2; TRBD1 might be the D (5 bases). The CDR3 is 17 residues long. CDR1 is LNHNV, CDR2 YYDKDF, per germline (reference sequence). V lost 0 bases and J lost 5, with 16 bases in between. CDR3 amino acids: CATSRDRVLSITGELFF. CDR3 coding DNA: TGTGCCACCAGCAGAGACAGGGTATTGAGTATTACCGGGGAGCTGTTTTTT.

The V gene is TRBV30, the J gene TRBJ2-1; D remains ambiguous. The CDR3 runs 11 residues. V was shortened by 0 bases and J by 8 bases, with 5 bases between the two germline ends. Germline-derived CDR1 and CDR2 are GTSNPN and SVGIG (reference sequence). CDR3 sequence: CAWSVLYEQFF. In DNA form, the CDR3 reads TGTGCCTGGAGTGTACTCTATGAGCAGTTCTTC. The full variable domain, its missing parts supplied by reference TRBV30 and TRBJ2-1, is SQTIHQWPATLVQPVGSPLSLECTVEGTSNPNLYWYRQAAGRGLQLLFYSVGIGQISSEVPQNLSASRPQDRQFILSSKKLLLSDSGFYLCAWSVLYEQFFGPGTRLTVL.

CDR3 residues: CASSLNRGNTGELFF. The CDR3 nucleotides read TGCGCCAGCAGCTTGAACAGGGGGAACACCGGGGAGCTGTTTTTT. The chain recombines TRBV5-1 with TRBJ2-2; 7 positions match TRBD1. Looked up from germline, CDR1 is SGHRS and CDR2 is YFSETQ. With V trimmed by 1 base and J by 1 base, 1 base remained unmatched. CDR3 length: 15 amino acids. The full variable domain, in which reference TRBV5-1 and TRBJ2-2 provide the parts outside the CDR3, is KAGVTQTPRYLIKTRGQQVTLSCSPISGHRSVSWYQQTPGQGLQFLFEYFSETQRNKGNFPGRFSGRQFSNSRSEMNVSTLELGDSALYLCASSLNRGNTGELFFGEGSRLTVL.

This clone was detected once. An end of the junction does not agree with germline; a read error may underlie this. The chain combines TRBV28 with TRBJ1-2, with a tentative D call TRBD1 (6 bases). Germline loops: CDR1 MDHEN, CDR2 SYDVKM. The CDR3 is 12 residues long. CDR3 nucleotide sequence: TGTGCCAGCAGTTTGGTACAGGGACAAACCGGCTTC. This gives the protein CASSLVQGQTGF.

The chain joins TRBV7-8 to TRBJ2-2, with a tentative D call TRBD2 (6 bases). The germline V and J ends were trimmed by 4 bases and 4 bases, with 16 bases remaining between them. From germline, CDR1 is SGHVS and CDR2 FQNEAQ. The CDR3 has 16 amino acids. The CDR3 region is CASSSVRERSTGELFF. The CDR3 region has the DNA TGTGCCAGCAGCTCCGTCCGGGAGAGAAGCACCGGGGAGCTGTTTTTT.

The chain recombines TRBV5-1 with TRBJ2-3; D is unclear. Trimming took off 7 bases at V and 0 bases at J, with 12 bases between the two ends. The CDR3 has 14 amino acids. The germline V gene has CDR1 SGHRS and CDR2 YFSETQ. The CDR3 DNA reads as TGCGCCAGCCACTATTTTGCTAGCACAGATACGCAGTATTTT. Its protein product is CASHYFASTDTQYF.

The chain recombines TRBV5-6 with TRBJ1-3, with 7 bases lining up with TRBD1. V shed 0 bases and J 0 bases; nucleotides not matched to a gene: 6. CDR1 and CDR2 (germline): SGHDT, YYEEEE. The CDR3 length is 17 residues. The CDR3: CASSLAWDSRSGNTIYF. CDR3 sequence (DNA): TGTGCCAGCAGCTTGGCTTGGGACAGCCGCTCTGGAAACACCATATATTTT.

The chain has TRBV12-3 or TRBV12-4 and TRBJ1-4, with D tentatively TRBD1 (6 bases). The CDR3 covers 13 residues. With 4 bases removed from V and 7 bases from J, the gap between germline ends came to 10 bases. The CDR3 spells CASSSRRGEKLFF. Here the CDR3 DNA reads TGTGCCAGCAGTTCGCGCAGGGGTGAAAAACTGTTTTTT.

The chain couples TRBV7-9 to TRBJ1-1; D not resolved. V was shortened by 5 bases and J by 3 bases, with 13 bases between the two germline ends. There are 14 residues in the CDR3. CDR1 SEHNR and CDR2 FQNEAQ come from the germline V gene (reference sequence). The CDR3 loop reads CASSPQVRDTEAFF. The CDR3 region has the DNA TGTGCCAGCAGCCCCCAAGTCCGGGACACTGAAGCTTTCTTT.

The rearrangement joins TRBV7-3 to TRBJ2-3; TRBD2 agrees at 8 bases. The junction had 4 bases not matched to a gene; V was cut back by 0 bases and J by 5 bases. Germline CDR1 and CDR2: SGHTA and FQGTGA. The CDR3 is 15 residues long. The CDR3 here is CASSLTSGEGDTQYF. CDR3 nucleotides: TGTGCCAGCAGCTTAACTAGCGGGGAAGGAGATACGCAGTATTTT.

The chain has TRBV11-2 and TRBJ2-3, with 9 bases lining up with TRBD2. The CDR3 has 14 amino acids. Germline lookup yields CDR1 SGHAT and CDR2 FQNNGV. V lost 6 bases and J lost 2; bases outside the gene matches: 3. The CDR3 reads CASSIAGATDTQYF. The CDR3 nucleotides are TGTGCCAGCAGTATAGCGGGGGCCACAGATACGCAGTATTTT.

The chain carries TRBV30 and TRBJ1-1; D is undetermined. The CDR3 is made up of 15 amino acids. V was shortened by 5 bases and J by 0 bases, with 16 bases between the two germline ends. From germline, CDR1 is GTSNPN and CDR2 SVGIG (reference sequence). CDR3 nucleotides: TGTGCCTGGGGGCGGGTTGGAGGGATGAACACTGAAGCTTTCTTT. It translates to CAWGRVGGMNTEAFF.

The rearrangement uses TRBV6-5 and TRBJ2-2; 10 positions agree with TRBD2. The CDR3 has 15 amino acids. J gave up 3 bases and V 8 bases, and 6 bases lay outside the gene matches. Per the germline V gene, CDR1 is MNHEY and CDR2 is SVGAGI. CDR3 DNA: TGTGCCAGCGGGGGGCTAGCGGGAGACACCGGGGAGCTGTTTTTT. It yields the protein CASGGLAGDTGELFF.

The CDR3 DNA sequence: TGTGCCAGCAGCTTATCTGGAGGGCCCACCGGGGAGCTGTTTTTT. Its protein is CASSLSGGPTGELFF. The chain employs TRBV7-6 and TRBJ2-2; D possibly corresponds to TRBD2 (6 bases). Looked up from germline, CDR1 is SGHVS and CDR2 is FNYEAQ. Trimming removed 2 bases at V and 4 bases at J, with 11 bases between. This CDR3 comprises 15 residues.